Listed here are 27 T cell receptor beta chains from one sample, sequenced in a study of CD8+CD57+ T cells in acquired aplastic anemia. An expansion of CD8+CD57+ cells by flow cytometry had been shown in patients chosen for sequencing. CDR3 and TCR beta VDJ profiling relied on genomic DNA as the template. TCRdb re-derived calls from the reads in MiXCR, one entry per CDR3 protein. The sample carries under 200,000 distinct CDR3 sequences, around 48% recorded once. The sample consisted of sorted CD4+, CD8+, or CD8+CD57+ T cells (not recorded which) from PBMCs. Source of these receptors: a human donor with aplastic anemia.

This clonotype was seen a few times. This chain uses TRBV15 with TRBJ2-2; D may be TRBD2 (6 bases). Trimming cost V 4 bases and J 1 base, with 13 bases left between them. The germline gives CDR1 LNHNV, CDR2 YYDKDF (reference sequence). This CDR3 region has 16 residues. The CDR3, as DNA: TGTGCCACCAGCACTACCGGGACTTGGAACACCGGGGAGCTGTTTTTT. Its protein is CATSTTGTWNTGELFF.

This clonotype was found once. The V call is TRBV24-1, the J call TRBJ2-2, with D hard to call. V lost 10 bases, J lost 1 base, and 9 bases lay in between. The CDR3 contains 13 residues. Germline lookup yields CDR1 KGHDR and CDR2 SFDVKD. CDR3: CATQTGNTGELFF. The CDR3 DNA is TGTGCCACGCAGACGGGGAACACCGGGGAGCTGTTTTTT.

There are a few counts of this clonotype. The V and J genes are TRBV19 and TRBJ2-1; 8 nucleotides line up with TRBD2. CDR1 LNHDA and CDR2 SQIVND come from the germline V gene (reference sequence). The CDR3 has 15 amino acids. With V trimmed by 9 bases and J by 6 bases, 13 bases remained unmatched. CDR3 region: CASSPPGLVSNEQFF. In DNA form, the CDR3 reads TGTGCCAGCAGCCCTCCGGGACTAGTTTCCAATGAGCAGTTCTTC.

This clonotype was recorded many times. This chain joins TRBV20-1 and TRBJ2-5, with 8 bases lining up with TRBD1. J lost 5 bases, V lost 6 bases, and 5 bases had no gene match. The germline CDR1 and CDR2 sequences are DFQATT and SNEGSKA (reference sequence). The CDR3 loop spans 12 amino acids. CDR3 coding DNA: TGCAGTGCCTCCAGGGGGCGGGAGACCCAGTACTTC. Translated, it gives CSASRGRETQYF.

This chain links TRBV20-1 with TRBJ1-2, with TRBD1 identical over 7 bases. From germline, CDR1 is DFQATT and CDR2 SNEGSKA (reference sequence). With V trimmed by 4 bases and J by 0 bases, 5 bases remained unmatched. The length of the CDR3 is 14 residues. CDR3 sequence: CSAKRQGANYGYTF. CDR3 sequence (DNA): TGCAGTGCTAAAAGACAGGGTGCTAACTATGGCTACACCTTC.

The rearrangement joins TRBV20-1 to TRBJ2-7; D is unclear. The CDR3 is made up of 14 amino acids. The germline gives CDR1 DFQATT, CDR2 SNEGSKA (reference sequence). V gave up 1 base and J gave up 2 bases, with 12 bases separating them. The CDR3 loop reads CSARVTLGAYEQYF. CDR3 nucleotide sequence: TGCAGTGCTAGAGTCACCCTTGGGGCCTACGAGCAGTACTTC.

The chain has TRBV20-1 and TRBJ2-3; either TRBD1 or TRBD2 may fit D (6 bases each). This CDR3 comprises 11 residues. Germline V gives CDR1 DFQATT, CDR2 SNEGSKA (reference sequence). V was trimmed by 5 bases and J by 6 bases, leaving 9 bases between them. This chain's CDR3 is CSAQGRDTQYF. As DNA, the CDR3 is TGCAGTGCTCAGGGGAGGGATACGCAGTATTTT.

The rearrangement joins TRBV5-4 to TRBJ2-3; 9 nucleotides agree with TRBD1. From germline, CDR1 is SGHNT and CDR2 YYREEE (reference sequence). This CDR3 is built from 15 residues. V trimming: 5 bases; J trimming: 2 bases; junction bases outside the gene matches: 6. CDR3: CASRQGAAVTDTQYF. The CDR3 DNA follows: TGTGCCAGCAGACAGGGGGCAGCCGTCACAGATACGCAGTATTTT.

This clonotype was seen a handful of times. This chain links TRBV28 with TRBJ1-5; TRBD1 agrees at 10 bases. CDR1 is MDHEN, CDR2 SYDVKM, per germline. V shed 6 bases, J shed 7 bases, and the junction held 9 bases outside the gene matches. This CDR3 region has 15 residues. The CDR3 protein is CASSRDRGPGQPQHF. As DNA, the CDR3 is TGTGCCAGCAGCCGTGACAGGGGGCCAGGGCAGCCCCAGCATTTT.

The chain has TRBV29-1 and TRBJ2-1, with D possibly being TRBD1 or TRBD2 (5 bases each). There are 12 residues in the CDR3. Trimming took off 2 bases at V and 6 bases at J, with 8 bases between the two ends. Germline assignment: CDR1 SQVTM and CDR2 ANQGSEA. CDR3 region: CSVETGANEQFF. CDR3 coding DNA: TGCAGCGTTGAAACCGGGGCCAATGAGCAGTTCTTC.

The CDR3 DNA reads TGTGCCAGCAGCCAAGTAGGGGGCGAAGCTTTCTTT. Translated: CASSQVGGEAFF. The chain employs TRBV4-2 and TRBJ1-1; 7 bases are a match to TRBD1. This CDR3 has 12 amino acids. From germline, CDR1 is LGHNA and CDR2 YNFKEQ. Trimming cost V 1 base and J 8 bases; bases outside gene matches: 1.

This clonotype was seen at least ten times. The chain uses TRBV5-5 and TRBJ2-5; D may be TRBD2 (6 bases). V lost 3 bases and J lost 5, with 23 bases in between. CDR3 length equals 17 residues. Germline V gives CDR1 SGHKS, CDR2 YYEKEE (reference sequence). The CDR3 nucleotides are TGTGCCAGCAGCTATCAAACCACGCGCGGGGCGCGGGAGACCCAGTACTTC. Protein product: CASSYQTTRGARETQYF.

This clonotype was recorded many times. V usage is TRBV7-2 and J usage is TRBJ1-2, with D possibly matching TRBD1 (5 bases). Germline CDR1 and CDR2: SGHTA and FQGNSA. V shed 1 base and J shed 10 bases, with 13 bases lying between them. The CDR3 runs to 13 residues. The CDR3 DNA reads as TGTGCCAGCAGCTTAGTGAGGGACTCGATCTACACCTTC. Its protein product is CASSLVRDSIYTF. The variable domain in full, completed from reference TRBV7-2 and TRBJ1-2, reads GAGVSQSPSNKVTEKGKDVELRCDPISGHTALYWYRQSLGQGLEFLIYFQGNSAPDKSGLPSDRFSAERTGGSVSTLTIQRTQQEDSAVYLCASSLVRDSIYTFGSGTRLTVV.

This clonotype was found many times. The chain has TRBV5-1 and TRBJ2-5, with a tentative D call TRBD2 (5 bases). Trimming stripped 0 bases from V and 5 bases from J, with 11 bases between. The germline V gene encodes CDR1 SGHRS and CDR2 YFSETQ. The CDR3 covers 14 residues. CDR3 nucleotides: TGCGCCAGCAGCTTGGGAGACTATCCGGAGACCCAGTACTTC. Translated: CASSLGDYPETQYF.

This sequence joins TRBV25-1 and TRBJ1-2, with a possible D match to TRBD1 (5 bases). Germline V CDR1 and CDR2: MGHDK, SYGVNS. The CDR3 is 11 residues long. The DNA for the CDR3 is TGTGCGGCGGGGGGACCTGGTGGCTACACCTTC. It encodes CAAGGPGGYTF.

The chain has TRBV15 and TRBJ2-5, with TRBD1 matching over 11 bases. The V segment lost 3 bases and the J segment 4 bases; nucleotides outside the gene matches: 7. In germline, CDR1 is LNHNV, CDR2 YYDKDF (reference sequence). This CDR3 region has 16 residues. The CDR3 sequence is CATSRITGTGGETQYF. CDR3 nucleotide sequence: TGTGCCACCAGCAGGATTACCGGGACAGGGGGAGAGACCCAGTACTTC.

The chain uses TRBV29-1 and TRBJ2-3, with D tentatively TRBD2 (6 bases). The CDR3 contains 11 residues. Germline CDR1 is SQVTM and CDR2 is ANQGSEA. The CDR3 reads CSATRGDTQYF. The CDR3 DNA reads as TGCAGTGCGACGCGGGGAGATACGCAGTATTTT.

This clonotype has a count of ten or more. This CDR3 is CASSLRQGEQPQHF. CDR3 nucleotide sequence: TGTGCCAGCAGTTTGAGACAGGGAGAGCAGCCCCAGCATTTT. The chain has TRBV12-3 or TRBV12-4 and TRBJ1-5; 7 nucleotides match TRBD1. There are 14 residues in the CDR3. The junction had 6 bases not matched to a gene; V was cut back by 3 bases and J by 7 bases.

This clonotype showed up just a few times. CDR3 coding DNA: TGTGCCACCAGCAGAGATCGCTGGGCCCGTGAAAAACTGTTTTTT. Amino acids: CATSRDRWAREKLFF. The chain employs TRBV15 and TRBJ1-4; no definite D call. Germline assignment: CDR1 LNHNV and CDR2 YYDKDF (reference sequence). V shed 0 bases and J shed 7 bases, with 12 bases lying between them. This CDR3 is 15 amino acids long.

About this clonotype: Germline and junction disagree at one end, which may indicate a read error. J is TRBJ1-3 and V is TRBV20-1; a weak D match, TRBD1 (6 bases). The CDR3 consists of 13 residues. Germline V CDR1 and CDR2: DFQATT, SNEGSKA (reference sequence). The chain's CDR3 is CSANPQGGNTMYF. CDR3 DNA sequence: TGCAGTGCTAATCCACAGGGTGGAAACACCATGTATTTT.

This clonotype came up many times. The chain employs TRBV5-6 and TRBJ1-6, with 7 bases matching TRBD1. V gave up 3 bases and J gave up 9 bases; unmatched junction bases: 6. Germline values: CDR1 SGHDT, CDR2 YYEEEE. The length of the CDR3 is 14 residues. The CDR3 loop is CASSWTAGGSPLHF. CDR3 DNA: TGTGCCAGCAGCTGGACAGCAGGGGGTTCACCCCTCCACTTT.

This clonotype was found many times. This chain uses TRBV7-9 with TRBJ2-3; unclear D gene. The germline V and J ends were trimmed by 2 bases and 0 bases, with 6 bases remaining between them. This CDR3 has 14 amino acids. CDR1 is SEHNR and CDR2 is FQNEAQ in the germline V gene (reference sequence). The DNA for the CDR3 is TGTGCCAGCAGCTTATGGGCTAGCACAGATACGCAGTATTTT. This sequence encodes CASSLWASTDTQYF.

The chain recombines TRBV20-1 with TRBJ1-2; 7 positions match TRBD1. V trimming: 5 bases; J trimming: 7 bases; junction bases outside the gene matches: 10. This CDR3 has 13 residues. CDR1 is DFQATT and CDR2 is SNEGSKA in the germline V gene (reference sequence). CDR3 sequence reads: CSASRDRVGGYTF. The CDR3, as DNA: TGCAGTGCTTCACGAGACAGGGTTGGTGGCTACACCTTC.

This chain joins TRBV7-9 and TRBJ2-7, with 7 nucleotides matching TRBD1. The CDR3 runs 13 residues. Germline assignment: CDR1 SEHNR and CDR2 FQNEAQ (reference sequence). V was clipped by 5 bases and J by 5 bases; unmatched bases: 6. For the CDR3, the DNA is TGTGCCAGCAGCCCGGCGACAGGGAACGAGCAGTACTTC. This gives the protein CASSPATGNEQYF.

The V call is TRBV19, the J call TRBJ1-1; D is undetermined. Per germline, CDR1 LNHDA and CDR2 SQIVND (reference sequence). Trimming stripped 4 bases from V and 1 base from J, with 10 bases between. CDR3 length: 14 residues. Written as DNA, the CDR3 is TGTGCCAGTAGTAGAGGACGGGAGAACACTGAAGCTTTCTTT. As protein: CASSRGRENTEAFF.

CDR3 loop: CSGTGAGVDTQYF. In nucleotides, the CDR3 is TGCAGTGGGACAGGGGCGGGAGTAGATACGCAGTATTTT. This sequence joins TRBV20-1 and TRBJ2-3; 9 positions match TRBD1. Trimming cost V 7 bases and J 5 bases; bases outside gene matches: 7. The V gene's germline CDR1 is DFQATT and CDR2 SNEGSKA (reference sequence). The CDR3 loop spans 13 amino acids.

V is TRBV2 and J is TRBJ1-3; TRBD1 aligns across 10 bases. This CDR3 comprises 16 residues. V gave up 6 bases and J gave up 4 bases; unmatched junction bases: 9. CDR1 and CDR2 from the germline V gene are SNHLY and FYNNEI. CDR3 bases: TGTGCCAGCAGGTCCGGGACAGGGGTCGTGGGAAACACCATATATTTT. Protein: CASRSGTGVVGNTIYF.